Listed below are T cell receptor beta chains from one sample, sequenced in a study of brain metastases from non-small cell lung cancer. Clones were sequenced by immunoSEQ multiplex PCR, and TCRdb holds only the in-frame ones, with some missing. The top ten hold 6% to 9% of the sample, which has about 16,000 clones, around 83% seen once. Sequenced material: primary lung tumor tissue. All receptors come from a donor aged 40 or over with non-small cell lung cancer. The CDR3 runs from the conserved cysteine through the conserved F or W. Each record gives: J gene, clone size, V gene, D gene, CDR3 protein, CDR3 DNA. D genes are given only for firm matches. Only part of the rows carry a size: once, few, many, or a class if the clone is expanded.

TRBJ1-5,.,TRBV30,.,CASGGSFRHQPQHF,TGTGCCTCTGGGGGCTCCTTCCGACATCAGCCCCAGCATTTT
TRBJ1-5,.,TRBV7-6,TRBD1,CASSLGQGVGQPQHF,TGTGCCAGCAGCTTAGGACAGGGGGTCGGTCAGCCCCAGCATTTT
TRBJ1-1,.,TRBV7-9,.,CASSLVVSGEAFF,TGTGCTAGCAGCTTAGTGGTGAGCGGAGAAGCTTTCTTT
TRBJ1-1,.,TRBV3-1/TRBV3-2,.,CVSSQFNTEAFF,TGTGTCAGCAGCCAGTTTAACACTGAAGCTTTCTTT
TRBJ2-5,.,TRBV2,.,CASSVRGALFQETQYF,TGTGCCAGCAGTGTAAGGGGCGCTTTGTTCCAAGAGACCCAGTACTTC
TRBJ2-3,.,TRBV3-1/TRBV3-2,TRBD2,CASSQDSSGGADTQYF,TGTGCCAGCAGCCAAGATTCTAGCGGGGGGGCAGATACGCAGTATTTT
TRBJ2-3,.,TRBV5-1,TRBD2,CASSSILSSGWTSTDTQYF,TGCGCCAGCAGCTCTATATTGAGTAGCGGGTGGACTAGCACAGATACGCAGTATTTT
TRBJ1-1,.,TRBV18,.,CASSPPPGLNTEAFF,TGTGCCAGCTCACCACCGCCCGGGCTCAACACTGAAGCTTTCTTT
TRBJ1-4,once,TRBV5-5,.,CASSLEWGSEKLFF,TGTGCCAGCAGCTTGGAGTGGGGGTCTGAAAAACTGTTTTTT
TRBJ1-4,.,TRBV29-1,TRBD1,CSVGGDRGDEKLFF,TGCAGCGTTGGAGGGGACAGAGGAGATGAAAAACTGTTTTTT
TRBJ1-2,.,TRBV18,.,CASSPPRQDYGYTF,TGTGCCAGCTCACCACCGAGGCAGGACTATGGCTACACCTTC
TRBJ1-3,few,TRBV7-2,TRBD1,CASRQGQGAGNTIYF,TGTGCCAGCAGACAGGGACAGGGTGCTGGAAACACCATATATTTT
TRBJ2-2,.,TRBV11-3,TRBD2,CASSTRTSRGTGELFF,TGTGCCAGCAGCACCCGGACTAGCCGGGGGACCGGGGAGCTGTTTTTT
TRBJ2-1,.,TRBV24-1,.,CATSDPQGSLEQFF,TGTGCCACCAGTGACCCCCAGGGTTCGCTAGAGCAGTTCTTC
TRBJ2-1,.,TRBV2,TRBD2,CASTTSGGAGFF,TGTGCCAGCACCACTAGCGGGGGGGCCGGGTTCTTC
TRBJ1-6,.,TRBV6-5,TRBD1,CASNRGPYNSPLHF,TGTGCCAGTAACAGGGGGCCTTATAATTCACCCCTCCACTTT
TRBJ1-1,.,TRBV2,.,CASSDSRGAFF,TGTGCCAGCAGTGATTCCAGGGGAGCTTTCTTT
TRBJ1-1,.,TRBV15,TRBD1,CATSRPGQISLKNTEAFF,TGTGCCACCAGCAGACCGGGACAGATTTCCCTAAAGAACACTGAAGCTTTCTTT
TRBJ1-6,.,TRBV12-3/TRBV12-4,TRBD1,CASSGTVNSPLHF,TGTGCCAGCAGTGGGACAGTTAATTCACCCCTCCACTTT
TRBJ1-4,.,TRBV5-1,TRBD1,CASSSDRGHGEKLFF,TGCGCCAGCAGCTCGGACAGGGGGCACGGTGAAAAACTGTTTTTT
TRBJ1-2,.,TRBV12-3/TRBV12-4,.,CASMPGESRGYTF,TGTGCCAGCATGCCAGGGGAGAGTCGTGGCTACACCTTC
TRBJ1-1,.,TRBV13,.,CASSPRQAMNTEAFF,TGTGCCAGCAGCCCGAGACAGGCCATGAACACTGAAGCTTTCTTT
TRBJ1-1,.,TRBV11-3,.,CASSFTGNTEAFF,TGTGCCAGCAGCTTCACAGGGAACACTGAAGCTTTCTTT
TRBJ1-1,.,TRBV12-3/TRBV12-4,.,CASSRAGAEAFF,TGTGCCAGCAGTCGAGCAGGCGCTGAAGCTTTCTTT
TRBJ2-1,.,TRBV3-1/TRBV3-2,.,CASSQAIIADADSSYNEQFF,TGTGCCAGCAGCCAAGCTATAATTGCGGACGCCGATAGCTCCTACAATGAGCAGTTCTTC
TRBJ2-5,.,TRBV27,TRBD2,CASSITSGGAETQYF,TGTGCCAGCAGTATCACTAGCGGGGGGGCCGAGACCCAGTACTTC
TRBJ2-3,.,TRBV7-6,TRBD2,CASSPSSGGADTQYF,TGTGCCAGCAGCCCTTCGAGCGGGGGGGCAGATACGCAGTATTTT
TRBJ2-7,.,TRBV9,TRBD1,CASSVEGTGSSYEQYF,TGTGCCAGCAGCGTAGAGGGGACAGGCAGCTCCTACGAGCAGTACTTC
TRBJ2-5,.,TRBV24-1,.,CATSAAGQETQYF,TGTGCCACCAGTGCAGCGGGCCAAGAGACCCAGTACTTC
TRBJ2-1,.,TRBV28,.,CASSLLGQGAAEQFF,TGTGCCAGCAGTTTGTTGGGCCAGGGAGCGGCTGAGCAGTTCTTC
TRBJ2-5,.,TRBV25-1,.,CASSEPRGQETQYF,TGTGCCAGCAGTGAACCTCGAGGACAAGAGACCCAGTACTTC
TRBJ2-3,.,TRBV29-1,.,CSVDLVGTDTQYF,TGCAGCGTTGATTTGGTGGGGACAGATACGCAGTATTTT
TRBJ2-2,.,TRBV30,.,CAWRNSPGGELFF,TGTGCCTGGAGGAACTCGCCCGGCGGGGAGCTGTTTTTT
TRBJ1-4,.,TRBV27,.,CASSLSSPRNEKLFF,TGTGCCAGCAGTTTATCGTCCCCCCGGAATGAAAAACTGTTTTTT
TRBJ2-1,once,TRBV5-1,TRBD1,CASSPDRVPYNEQFF,TGCGCCAGCAGCCCGGACAGGGTCCCGTACAATGAGCAGTTCTTC
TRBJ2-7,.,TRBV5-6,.,CASSLFYEQYF,TGTGCCAGCAGCTTGTTCTACGAGCAGTACTTC
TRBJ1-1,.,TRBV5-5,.,CASSRYAPNTEAFF,TGTGCCAGCAGCCGCTACGCTCCGAACACTGAAGCTTTCTTT
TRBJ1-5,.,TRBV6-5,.,CASSLTRSQPQHF,TGTGCCAGCAGTCTCACTAGGAGTCAGCCCCAGCATTTT
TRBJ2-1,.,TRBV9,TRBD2,CASSTAGGPREQFF,TGTGCCAGCAGCACAGCGGGGGGGCCGCGGGAGCAGTTCTTC
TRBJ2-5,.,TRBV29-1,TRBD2,CSVPRAGGWQYF,TGCAGCGTCCCCCGGGCGGGGGGCTGGCAGTACTTC
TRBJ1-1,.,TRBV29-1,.,CSVFITEAFF,TGCAGCGTATTCATAACTGAAGCTTTCTTT
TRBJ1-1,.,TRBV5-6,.,CASSVARAGMDTEAFF,TGTGCCAGCAGCGTCGCTAGGGCAGGGATGGACACTGAAGCTTTCTTT
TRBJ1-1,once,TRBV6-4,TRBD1,CASRGQGKNTEAFF,TGTGCCAGCAGAGGACAGGGGAAGAACACTGAAGCTTTCTTT